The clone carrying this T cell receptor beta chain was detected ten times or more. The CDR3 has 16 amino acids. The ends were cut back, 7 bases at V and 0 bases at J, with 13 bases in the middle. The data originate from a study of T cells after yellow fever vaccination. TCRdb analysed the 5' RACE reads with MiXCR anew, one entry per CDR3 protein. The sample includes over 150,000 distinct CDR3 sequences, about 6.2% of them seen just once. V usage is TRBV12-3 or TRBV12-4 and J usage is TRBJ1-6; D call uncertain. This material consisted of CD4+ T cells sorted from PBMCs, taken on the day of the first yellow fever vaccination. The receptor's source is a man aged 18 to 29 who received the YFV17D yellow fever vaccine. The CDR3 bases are TGTGCCAGCATCGCGCCGGGTAGCTCCTATAATTCACCCCTCCACTTT. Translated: CASIAPGSSYNSPLHF.